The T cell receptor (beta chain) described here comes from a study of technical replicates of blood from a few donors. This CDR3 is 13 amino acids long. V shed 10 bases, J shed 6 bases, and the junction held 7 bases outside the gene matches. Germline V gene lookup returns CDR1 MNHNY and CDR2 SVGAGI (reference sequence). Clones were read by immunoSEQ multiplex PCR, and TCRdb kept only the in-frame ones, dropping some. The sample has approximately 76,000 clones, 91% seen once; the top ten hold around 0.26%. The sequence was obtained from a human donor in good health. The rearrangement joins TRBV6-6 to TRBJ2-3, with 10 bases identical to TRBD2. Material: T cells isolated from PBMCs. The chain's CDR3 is CAIRAGGLDTQYF. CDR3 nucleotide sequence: TGTGCCATCAGAGCGGGAGGGCTTGATACGCAGTATTTT.